The 27 T cell receptor beta chains below were found in one sample sequenced in a study of control samples from healthy donors and cancer patients. Produced via immunoSEQ multiplex PCR; TCRdb's table is partial and in-frame only. The data contain about 100,000 clones, approximately 86% of them singletons. The material sequenced was blood. The receptor set was obtained from a man aged 30-40 years in good health.

The V and J genes are TRBV10-3 and TRBJ2-3; weak D call: TRBD1 (5 bases). The CDR3 totals 13 residues. Germline-derived CDR1 and CDR2 are ENHRY and SYGVKD. Trimming cost V 10 bases and J 6 bases, with 17 bases left between them. The CDR3: CASSEGASDTQYF. The CDR3 bases are TGTGCCAGCTCTGAAGGGGCTTCGGATACGCAGTATTTT.

V and J are TRBV5-1 and TRBJ2-1; 9 bases match TRBD2. Germline V gene lookup returns CDR1 SGHRS and CDR2 YFSETQ. The CDR3 sequence is 15 residues long. Germline trimming cut 4 bases from V and 9 bases from J; bases unmatched to any gene: 11. CDR3 DNA sequence: TGCGCCAGCAGCCTAGCGGGGATAGGAGGTACTGAGCAGTTCTTC. Protein sequence: CASSLAGIGGTEQFF.

The chain is built from TRBV12-5 and TRBJ2-7; no clear D. From germline, CDR1 is LGHNT and CDR2 FRNRAP. The CDR3 runs to 14 residues. Deletions cut 5 bases from V and 5 bases from J, with 16 bases between. The CDR3 bases are TGTGCTAGTGGTCTCCAAAGAACCTGGGACGAGCAGTACTTC. Residues: CASGLQRTWDEQYF.

V usage is TRBV7-9 and J usage is TRBJ2-5; maybe TRBD2 (6 bases). This CDR3 comprises 15 residues. V lost 1 base to trimming and J lost 5 bases, with 14 bases between them. The V gene's germline CDR1 is SEHNR and CDR2 FQNEAQ (reference sequence). As DNA, the CDR3 is TGTGCCAGCAGCTTAGAAGTTGGGGAGGCGGAGACCCAGTACTTC. This codes for CASSLEVGEAETQYF.

The V call is TRBV7-9, the J call TRBJ2-7, with 10 nucleotides matching TRBD1. This CDR3 region has 15 residues. The V segment lost 4 bases and the J segment 4 bases; nucleotides outside the gene matches: 7. Germline V gives CDR1 SEHNR, CDR2 FQNEAQ (reference sequence). The CDR3 reads CASSSRDRGPYEQYF. The CDR3, as DNA: TGTGCCAGCAGCTCCCGGGACAGGGGTCCTTACGAGCAGTACTTC.

The gene calls are TRBV29-1 and TRBJ2-7, with 13 bases aligning to TRBD2. Germline V gene sequence: CDR1 SQVTM, CDR2 ANQGSEA. There are 15 residues in the CDR3. The V segment lost 6 bases and the J segment 5 bases; nucleotides outside the gene matches: 10. The CDR3 region is CSVASGLAGEDEQYF. The CDR3 bases are TGCAGCGTAGCATCTGGACTAGCGGGAGAAGACGAGCAGTACTTC.

The rearrangement links TRBV28 to TRBJ1-5; 9 nucleotides match TRBD1. Germline CDR1 MDHEN, CDR2 SYDVKM. Losses at the gene ends were 3 bases for V and 7 bases for J; bases not matched to a gene: 10. This CDR3 is 16 amino acids long. The CDR3 loop is CASSFAGQGSRQPQHF. The CDR3, as DNA: TGTGCCAGCAGTTTCGCGGGACAGGGTAGTCGGCAGCCCCAGCATTTT.

This clone is a singleton in its sample. The chain is built from TRBV5-1 and TRBJ1-1; 11 bases line up with TRBD1. The V gene's germline CDR1 is SGHRS and CDR2 YFSETQ. The CDR3 runs 16 residues. The trim removed 4 bases at V and 1 base at J, leaving 6 bases unmatched. DNA of the CDR3: TGCGCCAGCAGCCGGGACAGGGGGAGTCAGAACACTGAAGCTTTCTTT. It is translated as CASSRDRGSQNTEAFF.

This clone was picked up one time. The rearrangement joins TRBV7-3 to TRBJ2-2; no clear D. V gave up 5 bases and J gave up 2 bases, with 6 bases separating them. The CDR3 runs 13 residues. Looked up from germline, CDR1 is SGHTA and CDR2 is FQGTGA. As DNA, the CDR3 is TGTGCCAGCAGCCCAACAAACACCGGGGAGCTGTTTTTT. Protein: CASSPTNTGELFF. Filled out from reference TRBV7-3 and TRBJ2-2, the complete variable domain reads GAGVSQTPSNKVTEKGKYVELRCDPISGHTALYWYRQSLGQGPEFLIYFQGTGAADDSGLPNDRFFAVRPEGSVSTLKIQRTERGDSAVYLCASSPTNTGELFFGEGSRLTVL.

CDR3: CASSPEVGSGNTIYF. CDR3 nucleotide sequence: TGTGCCAGCTCACCCGAGGTTGGCAGTGGAAACACCATATATTTT. The chain has TRBV18 and TRBJ1-3, with D uncertain. In germline, CDR1 is KGHSH, CDR2 LQKENI. The length of the CDR3 is 15 residues. V gave up 3 bases and J gave up 3 bases, with 12 bases separating them.

This rearrangement joins TRBV7-6 to TRBJ1-5; a possible D gene is TRBD1 (5 bases). Trimming stripped 2 bases from V and 6 bases from J, with 14 bases between. The CDR3 loop spans 15 amino acids. The germline CDR1 and CDR2 sequences are SGHVS and FNYEAQ. The CDR3 loop is CASSLLGEVGQPQHF. The CDR3 DNA follows: TGTGCCAGCAGCTTATTGGGGGAGGTGGGTCAGCCCCAGCATTTT.

The chain recombines TRBV7-2 with TRBJ1-1; tentative D call: TRBD1 (6 bases). In germline, CDR1 is SGHTA, CDR2 FQGNSA. This CDR3 comprises 15 residues. Trimming shortened V by 4 bases and J by 10 bases, and 22 bases separated the two germline ends. The CDR3 nucleotides are TGTGCCAGCAGCTCAATAAGCCTCTTGCAGGGGAGAGCTTTCTTT. This sequence encodes CASSSISLLQGRAFF.

V usage is TRBV19 and J usage is TRBJ1-2; 11 nucleotides align to TRBD1. The CDR3 runs 11 residues. V lost 10 bases to trimming and J lost 13 bases; unmatched junction nucleotides: 8. Germline V gene data show CDR1 as LNHDA and CDR2 as SQIVND (reference sequence). The CDR3 bases are TGTGCCACTACGGACAGGGGGCTGGGCACCTTC. It is translated as CATTDRGLGTF.

The chain has TRBV11-2 and TRBJ2-7, with 7 bases fitting TRBD2. Germline-derived CDR1 and CDR2 are SGHAT and FQNNGV. This CDR3 is built from 15 residues. The V segment lost 2 bases and the J segment 3 bases; nucleotides outside the gene matches: 7. The CDR3 DNA sequence: TGTGCCAGCAGCTTAAGACTAGCCGACCACTACGAGCAGTACTTC. It codes for CASSLRLADHYEQYF.

This clone was counted a single time. The chain is built from TRBV2 and TRBJ1-1, with TRBD1 as a possible D gene (6 bases). Trimming cost V 5 bases and J 0 bases, with 13 bases left between them. The length of the CDR3 is 15 residues. Germline V CDR1 and CDR2: SNHLY, FYNNEI. CDR3 bases: TGTGCCAGCAGTCCTCGGACAGTACTGAACACTGAAGCTTTCTTT. Translation: CASSPRTVLNTEAFF.

This clone was detected only a few times. DNA for the CDR3: TGTGCCAGTAGTATAGATTGGGACAGTCGCACAGATACGCAGTATTTT. It is translated as CASSIDWDSRTDTQYF. The genes are TRBV19 and TRBJ2-3; 7 bases match TRBD1. Trimming removed 0 bases from V and 1 base from J; junction bases left unmatched: 4. Germline CDR1 LNHDA, CDR2 SQIVND (reference sequence). The CDR3 loop spans 16 amino acids.

The rearrangement links TRBV28 to TRBJ2-1; 7 nucleotides agree with TRBD2. Germline lookup yields CDR1 MDHEN and CDR2 SYDVKM. The CDR3 spans 15 residues. V lost 5 bases and J lost 0; bases outside the gene matches: 4. CDR3 sequence (DNA): TGTGCCAGCAGTCAAGCGGGGAGCTCCTACAATGAGCAGTTCTTC. Translated: CASSQAGSSYNEQFF.

The J gene is TRBJ2-7, the V gene TRBV2; no definite D call. This CDR3 spans 14 amino acids. Germline V gene data show CDR1 as SNHLY and CDR2 as FYNNEI. The germline V and J ends were trimmed by 7 bases and 1 base, with 14 bases remaining between them. Written as DNA, the CDR3 is TGTGCCAGCAAAGACACAAACCCTTCCTACGAGCAGTACTTC. Translation gives CASKDTNPSYEQYF.

The chain recombines TRBV18 with TRBJ2-7; TRBD2 matches at 11 bases. J was trimmed by 2 bases and V by 3 bases; bases with no gene match: 6. CDR3 size: 16 residues. Germline V gene data show CDR1 as KGHSH and CDR2 as LQKENI. DNA of the CDR3: TGTGCCAGCTCACCGCAACCACTAGCGGGAGCCTACGAGCAGTACTTC. This codes for CASSPQPLAGAYEQYF.

This chain links TRBV7-9 with TRBJ2-5; 8 nucleotides align to TRBD2. This CDR3 contains 15 residues. Germline CDR1 and CDR2: SEHNR and FQNEAQ (reference sequence). The trim removed 3 bases at V and 2 bases at J, leaving 5 bases unmatched. CDR3 sequence (DNA): TGTGCCAGCAGCTTCCGACTAGCGCTACAAGAGACCCAGTACTTC. Its protein product is CASSFRLALQETQYF.

V is TRBV13 and J is TRBJ2-5, with D unclear. The V end was cut by 1 base, the J end by 0 bases, with 15 bases between. CDR1 and CDR2 (germline): PRHDT, FYEKMQ (reference sequence). This CDR3 comprises 17 residues. The CDR3 nucleotides read TGTGCCAGCAGCTTAGTCTGGTCCGGCGGAGACCAAGAGACCCAGTACTTC. It is translated as CASSLVWSGGDQETQYF.

Within the sample, this clone is medium-sized. The chain uses TRBV6-4 and TRBJ2-3, with D perhaps TRBD2 (6 bases). Trimming shortened V by 5 bases and J by 0 bases, and 9 bases separated the two germline ends. The CDR3 covers 14 residues. Germline assignment: CDR1 MRHNA and CDR2 SNTAGT. The CDR3: CASSPSGSTDTQYF. The CDR3 coding sequence is TGTGCCAGCAGTCCAAGCGGGAGCACAGATACGCAGTATTTT.

The rearrangement joins TRBV6-1 to TRBJ2-1; 10 positions match TRBD2. V was clipped by 2 bases and J by 3 bases; unmatched bases: 10. The CDR3 length is 18 residues. Germline-derived CDR1 and CDR2 are MNHNS and SASEGT. In DNA, the CDR3 is TGTGCCAGCAGTGAAAAAAGGACTAGCGGACCTTTCTACAATGAGCAGTTCTTC. It yields the protein CASSEKRTSGPFYNEQFF.

The chain has TRBV28 and TRBJ1-2; 11 bases match TRBD1. This CDR3 contains 15 residues. Looked up from germline, CDR1 is MDHEN and CDR2 is SYDVKM. J gave up 8 bases and V 1 base, and 6 bases lay outside the gene matches. The CDR3 DNA sequence: TGTGCCAGCAGTTTATTAGTGGACAGGGGGCGCGGCTACACCTTC. Encoded protein: CASSLLVDRGRGYTF.

This chain connects TRBV5-1 to TRBJ2-1, with 10 bases lining up with TRBD2. The CDR3 spans 15 residues. V shed 2 bases and J 8 bases; nucleotides not matched to a gene: 7. CDR1 is SGHRS, CDR2 YFSETQ, per germline. The CDR3 DNA reads TGCGCCAGCAGCTTTTCTAGCGGGAGATTCGATGAGCAGTTCTTC. Encoded protein: CASSFSSGRFDEQFF.

This clone occurred a few times. The chain combines TRBV6-2 or TRBV6-3 with TRBJ1-2; D is ambiguous. V was pared by 5 bases and J by 7 bases, with 14 bases between. Germline CDR1 is MNHEY and CDR2 is SVGEGT. This CDR3 is 13 amino acids long. The CDR3 reads CASSRSGIGGYTF. DNA of the CDR3: TGTGCCAGCAGTCGCTCAGGCATCGGTGGCTACACCTTC.

V is TRBV29-1 and J is TRBJ1-1; D remains ambiguous. This CDR3 has 11 residues. From germline, CDR1 is SQVTM and CDR2 ANQGSEA. V lost 4 bases, J lost 11 bases, and 14 bases lay in between. CDR3 coding DNA: TGCAGCGTTGGTCTTTTAGGAACCGCTTTCTTT. Encoded protein: CSVGLLGTAFF.